This T cell receptor (beta chain) was retrieved from a study of CD8+ T cells in alopecia areata. About the research overall: Treated patients swallowed 5 to 10 mg of oral tofacitinib twice daily. Findings and caveats of the study: For patients receiving tofacitinib, scalp clonality and expanded CD8+ clones among the top 100 significantly decreased. Besides other cells, scalp samples also yield sequences of resident alphabeta T cells from normal skin. Higher clonality than in normal scalp was seen in lesional scalp, especially alopecia totalis/universalis.

CDR1 and CDR2 (germline): SQVTM, ANQGSEA. The CDR3 spans 14 residues. V lost 1 base, J lost 2 bases, and 2 bases stayed unmatched. On this clone itself: What it binds is unknown.

Investigators isolated RNA and reverse transcribed it into cDNA to act as the sequencing template. Measured with immunoSEQ multiplex PCR; TCRdb has only the in-frame clones, and not every one. Seen here are about 70,000 clones, around 29% observed once, and the top ten hold about 15%. The treatment here: oral pan-JAK inhibitor, 5-10 mg twice daily. V is TRBV29-1 and J is TRBJ2-7; 10 bases align to TRBD2. This clonotype originated in a human donor with alopecia areata. The material was CD8+ T cells sorted from blood, obtained at week 4, from a patient treated with tofacitinib. In nucleotides, the CDR3 is TGCAGCGTTGAAGGGACTAGCGGAACCTACGAGCAGTACTTC. It is translated as CSVEGTSGTYEQYF.